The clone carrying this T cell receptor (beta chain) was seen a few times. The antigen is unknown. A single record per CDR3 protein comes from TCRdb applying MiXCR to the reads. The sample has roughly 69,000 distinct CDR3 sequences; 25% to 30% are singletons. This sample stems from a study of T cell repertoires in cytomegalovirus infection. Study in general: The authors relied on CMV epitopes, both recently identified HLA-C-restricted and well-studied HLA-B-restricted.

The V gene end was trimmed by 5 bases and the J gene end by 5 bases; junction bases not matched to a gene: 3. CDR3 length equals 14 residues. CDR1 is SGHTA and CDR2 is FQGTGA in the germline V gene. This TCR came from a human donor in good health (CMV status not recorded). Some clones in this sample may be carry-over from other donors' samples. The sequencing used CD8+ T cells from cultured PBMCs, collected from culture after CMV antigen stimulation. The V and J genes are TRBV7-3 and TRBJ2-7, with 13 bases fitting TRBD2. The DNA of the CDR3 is TGTGCCAGCAGCGCCGGGACTAGCGGGGACGAGCAGTACTTC. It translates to CASSAGTSGDEQYF.